Reported below is one T cell receptor (beta chain). Antigen unknown. The method was immunoSEQ multiplex PCR; TCRdb's version includes in-frame clones alone and lacks a portion of them. The sample carries about 82,000 clones, approximately 90% recorded once. This sample is drawn from a study of glioma-infiltrating T cells after dendritic cell vaccination. Study-wide results and limits: Higher pretreatment TIL content predicted longer progression-free time and survival. No direct clonality-survival link was found; a diverse polyclonal response may matter.

This CDR3 region has 13 residues. Trimming stripped 5 bases from V and 5 bases from J, with 12 bases between. CDR1 LNHDA and CDR2 SQIVND come from the germline V gene (reference sequence). The receptor was derived from a human donor with glioblastoma. Sample: blood, taken before dendritic cell vaccination. This chain uses TRBV19 with TRBJ1-1; D may be TRBD1 (5 bases). CDR3 sequence (DNA): TGTGCCAGTAGTCCGGGACTAGGGACTGAAGCTTTCTTT. Translation: CASSPGLGTEAFF.